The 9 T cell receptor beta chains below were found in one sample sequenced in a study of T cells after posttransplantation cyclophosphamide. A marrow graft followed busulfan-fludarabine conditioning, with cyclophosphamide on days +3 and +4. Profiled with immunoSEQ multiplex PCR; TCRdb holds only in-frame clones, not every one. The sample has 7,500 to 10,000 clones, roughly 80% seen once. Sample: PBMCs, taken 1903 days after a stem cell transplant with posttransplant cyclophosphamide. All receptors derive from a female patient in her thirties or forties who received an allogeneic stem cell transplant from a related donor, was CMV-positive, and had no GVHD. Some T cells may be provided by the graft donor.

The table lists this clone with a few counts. CDR3 bases: TGTGCCAGCAGCTTACCTAGCGGGGGGCTCAATGAGCAGTTCTTC. Its protein product is CASSLPSGGLNEQFF. The chain recombines TRBV5-4 with TRBJ2-1; 11 bases map to TRBD2. CDR1 and CDR2 (germline): SGHNT, YYREEE (reference sequence). The CDR3 loop spans 15 amino acids. Unmatched junction bases numbered 4, after V lost 2 bases and J lost 6 bases.

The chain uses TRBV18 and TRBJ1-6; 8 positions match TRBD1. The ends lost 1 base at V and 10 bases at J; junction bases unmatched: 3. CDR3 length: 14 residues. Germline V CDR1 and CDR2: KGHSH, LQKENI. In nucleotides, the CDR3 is TGTGCCAGCTCACCACTCCAGGGGGCATCACCCCTCCACTTT. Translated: CASSPLQGASPLHF.

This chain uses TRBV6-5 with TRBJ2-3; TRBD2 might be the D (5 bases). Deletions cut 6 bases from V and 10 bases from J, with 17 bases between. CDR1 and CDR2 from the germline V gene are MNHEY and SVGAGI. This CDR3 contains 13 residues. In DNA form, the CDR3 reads TGTGCCAGCAGGCCACTAGAGGAGGTCGCGCAGTATTTT. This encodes CASRPLEEVAQYF.

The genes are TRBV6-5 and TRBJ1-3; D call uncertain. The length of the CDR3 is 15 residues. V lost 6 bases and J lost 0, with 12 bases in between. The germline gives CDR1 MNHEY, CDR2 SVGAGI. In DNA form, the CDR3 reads TGTGCCAGCAGGGGAGCTGGATTCTCTGGAAACACCATATATTTT. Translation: CASRGAGFSGNTIYF.

CDR3 region: CASSFTGSQYF. CDR3 coding DNA: TGTGCCAGCAGTTTTACAGGGTCGCAGTACTTC. This rearrangement joins TRBV6-5 to TRBJ2-7; a weak D match, TRBD1 (6 bases). V lost 4 bases and J 9 bases, leaving 10 bases between the germline ends. This CDR3 is built from 11 residues. Germline CDR1 and CDR2: MNHEY and SVGAGI.

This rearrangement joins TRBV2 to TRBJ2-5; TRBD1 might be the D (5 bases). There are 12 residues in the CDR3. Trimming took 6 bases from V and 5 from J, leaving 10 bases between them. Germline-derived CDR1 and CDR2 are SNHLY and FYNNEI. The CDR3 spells CASRLRAETQYF. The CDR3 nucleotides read TGTGCCAGCAGACTCAGGGCGGAGACCCAGTACTTC.

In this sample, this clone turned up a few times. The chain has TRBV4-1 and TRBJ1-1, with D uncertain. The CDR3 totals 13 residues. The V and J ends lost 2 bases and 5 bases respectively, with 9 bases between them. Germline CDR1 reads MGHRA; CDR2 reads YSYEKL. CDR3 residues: CASSQREITEAFF. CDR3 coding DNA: TGCGCCAGCAGCCAAAGGGAGATAACTGAAGCTTTCTTT.

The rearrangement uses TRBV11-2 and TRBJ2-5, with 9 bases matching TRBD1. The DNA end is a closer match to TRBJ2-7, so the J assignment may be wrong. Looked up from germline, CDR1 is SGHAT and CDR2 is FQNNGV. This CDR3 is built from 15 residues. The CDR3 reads CASSLGGTGIYEQYF. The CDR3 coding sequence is TGTGCCAGCAGCTTAGGCGGGACAGGGATCTACGAGCAGTACTTC.

Here the CDR3 DNA reads TGTGCCAGCAGCCCCCCAGGGATTTCTGGGGCCAACGTCCTGACTTTC. It translates to CASSPPGISGANVLTF. The rearrangement uses TRBV28 and TRBJ2-6, with a tentative D call TRBD1 (5 bases). Germline V gives CDR1 MDHEN, CDR2 SYDVKM. There are 16 residues in the CDR3. Trimming took 6 bases from V and 1 from J, leaving 13 bases between them.